The 5 T cell receptor beta chains below were found in one sample sequenced in a study of blood T cell repertoires in COVID-19. Profiled with immunoSEQ multiplex PCR; TCRdb holds only in-frame clones, not every one. The sample has more than 250,000 clones; around 87% are singletons. Sequences were obtained from peripheral blood. These receptors were taken from a middle-aged man with active or convalescent COVID-19.

The genes are TRBV28 and TRBJ2-7; the D gene is possibly TRBD2 (6 bases). Germline assignment: CDR1 MDHEN and CDR2 SYDVKM. Trimming pared 5 bases from V and 5 bases from J, leaving 31 bases between. The length of the CDR3 is 19 residues. The DNA for the CDR3 is TGTGCCAGCAGTGGCCTGAAGGGGCAGCGGGCTGGGTTTTCTAACGAGCAGTACTTC. Translated, it gives CASSGLKGQRAGFSNEQYF.

V usage is TRBV7-3 and J usage is TRBJ2-3; 11 bases line up with TRBD2. Trimming cost V 5 bases and J 4 bases; bases outside gene matches: 8. The CDR3 totals 16 residues. The germline V gene encodes CDR1 SGHTA and CDR2 FQGTGA. In DNA, the CDR3 is TGTGCCAGCAGCACCTATAGCGGGGGGGTTTCAGATACGCAGTATTTT. Protein sequence: CASSTYSGGVSDTQYF.

Note on this clone: Within the sample, other DNA sequences also encode this same CDR3. This chain links TRBV28 with TRBJ1-3; D not resolved. Germline CDR1 and CDR2: MDHEN and SYDVKM. V lost 4 bases, J lost 0 bases, and 4 bases lay in between. The CDR3 has 13 amino acids. The CDR3 coding sequence is TGTGCCAGCAGTTCCTACTCTGGAAACACCATATATTTT. Encoded protein: CASSSYSGNTIYF.

This clone was found once. The CDR3 region is CSVPGGGWTEAFF. DNA for the CDR3: TGCAGCGTGCCTGGAGGCGGGTGGACTGAAGCTTTCTTT. The chain is built from TRBV29-1 and TRBJ1-1, with no clear D. V gave up 6 bases and J gave up 5 bases, with 16 bases separating them. Germline-derived CDR1 and CDR2 are SQVTM and ANQGSEA. This CDR3 has 13 amino acids.

The gene calls are TRBV19 and TRBJ1-5; weak D call: TRBD1 (5 bases). Trimming took off 2 bases at V and 4 bases at J, with 9 bases between the two ends. The germline V gene has CDR1 LNHDA and CDR2 SQIVND (reference sequence). The CDR3 spans 14 residues. CDR3 nucleotide sequence: TGTGCCAGTAGTATAAGTAGGACAAATCAGCCCCAGCATTTT. Its protein product is CASSISRTNQPQHF.